This entry lists 13 T cell receptor beta chains sequenced from one sample in a study of T cell changes during pregnancy in multiple sclerosis. Libraries were prepared by immunoSEQ multiplex PCR; TCRdb keeps only in-frame clonotypes and omits some of them. The sample lists about 63,000 clones; approximately 95% were seen once. This sample comprised CD8+ T cells from peripheral blood mononuclear cells, obtained in the second trimester of pregnancy. These receptors were collected from a female donor with multiple sclerosis, enrolled in a pregnancy study.

As concerns this clone: The sample carries other DNA sequences with the same CDR3. The chain is built from TRBV4-1 and TRBJ2-7; D gene unclear. Trimming removed 4 bases at V and 2 bases at J, with 9 bases between. The CDR3 loop spans 13 amino acids. The V gene's germline CDR1 is MGHRA and CDR2 YSYEKL. CDR3 loop: CASSLTAAYEQYF. DNA for the CDR3: TGCGCCAGCAGCCTGACTGCCGCCTACGAGCAGTACTTC.

This clone was recorded only once. V gene TRBV28 combines with J gene TRBJ2-1, with TRBD2 matching 13 bases. The germline gives CDR1 MDHEN, CDR2 SYDVKM. J gave up 8 bases and V 3 bases, and 16 bases lay outside the gene matches. There are 19 residues in the CDR3. The CDR3 coding sequence is TGTGCCAGCAGTTTCCTACTAGCGGGAGGGTCGACTATAGGGGATGAGCAGTTCTTC. It translates to CASSFLLAGGSTIGDEQFF.

The gene calls are TRBV11-2 and TRBJ1-5, with no clear D. The CDR3 runs to 16 residues. The V gene's germline CDR1 is SGHAT and CDR2 FQNNGV. V was trimmed by 5 bases and J by 0 bases, leaving 14 bases between them. The DNA for the CDR3 is TGTGCCAGCAGCCCTGTAGAGGGTTTTAGCAATCAGCCCCAGCATTTT. Amino acids: CASSPVEGFSNQPQHF.

The chain carries TRBV4-1 and TRBJ2-7, with 10 positions matching TRBD1. The length of the CDR3 is 15 residues. Germline CDR1 and CDR2: MGHRA and YSYEKL. The junction had 2 bases not matched to a gene; V was cut back by 2 bases and J by 1 base. CDR3 nucleotide sequence: TGCGCCAGCAGCCAATCGGGACAGGGGTCCTACGAGCAGTACTTC. This gives the protein CASSQSGQGSYEQYF.

The V call is TRBV13, the J call TRBJ1-3; D is unresolved. This CDR3 is built from 15 residues. From germline, CDR1 is PRHDT and CDR2 FYEKMQ (reference sequence). V lost 6 bases and J lost 4, with 16 bases in between. The CDR3 bases are TGTGCCAGCAGGCCCCGGACCTCGGGGGGAAACACCATATATTTT. It codes for CASRPRTSGGNTIYF.

A few counts support this clone. This chain joins TRBV21-1 and TRBJ1-5; the table's D call TRBD1 went unverified against the DNA. TRBV21-1 is tagged as a pseudogene. The CDR3 sequence is 14 residues long. Here the CDR3 DNA reads TGTGCCAGCAGCAAAGGACAGAACCATCAGCCCCAGCATTTT. It translates to CASSKGQNHQPQHF.

CDR3 DNA sequence: TGTGCCAGCAGCCTTAATGGCCGGCCTAGCGGGAGGGCCAGGATCTCCTACGAGCAGTACTTC. Its translation is CASSLNGRPSGRARISYEQYF. The V and J genes are TRBV4-2 and TRBJ2-7, with 12 bases matching TRBD2. Germline trimming cut 4 bases from V and 0 bases from J; bases unmatched to any gene: 19. The germline V gene has CDR1 LGHNA and CDR2 YNFKEQ. This CDR3 has 21 amino acids.

This clone was detected a few times. The chain joins TRBV6-5 to TRBJ1-2; no clear D gene. The germline V gene has CDR1 MNHEY and CDR2 SVGAGI. The CDR3 has 15 residues. Trimming removed 2 bases at V and 2 bases at J, with 12 bases between. The CDR3 DNA reads TGTGCCAGCAGTTACGGGTGGCAGCGAAACTATGGCTACACCTTC. Translation gives CASSYGWQRNYGYTF.

This chain uses TRBV27 with TRBJ2-3; TRBD2 aligns across 14 bases. This CDR3 has 16 residues. After removal of 5 bases from V and 5 bases from J, the junction contained 6 bases not matched to a gene. Germline V CDR1 and CDR2: MNHEY, SMNVEV (reference sequence). CDR3 protein: CASSRTSGRSLDTQYF. CDR3 nucleotides: TGTGCCAGCAGTCGGACTAGCGGGAGGTCTCTAGATACGCAGTATTTT.

This clone was counted a few times. This chain joins TRBV15 and TRBJ1-1, with D unclear. The germline V gene encodes CDR1 LNHNV and CDR2 YYDKDF (reference sequence). V was shortened by 3 bases and J by 4 bases, with 12 bases between the two germline ends. The CDR3 is 14 amino acids. CDR3 amino acids: CATSRDREVTEAFF. CDR3 sequence (DNA): TGTGCCACCAGCAGGGATCGGGAGGTCACTGAAGCTTTCTTT.

The chain links TRBV4-3 to TRBJ2-4; D possibly corresponds to TRBD1 (6 bases). The germline V gene encodes CDR1 LGHNA and CDR2 YSLEER. V dropped 0 bases and J dropped 6 bases, with 12 bases sitting between them. This CDR3 contains 15 residues. In nucleotides, the CDR3 is TGCGCCAGCAGCCAAGACAGGGGTATTCGAAACATTCAGTACTTC. Amino acid sequence: CASSQDRGIRNIQYF.

This clone appeared a single time. This chain connects TRBV6-5 to TRBJ2-1, with D tentatively TRBD2 (6 bases). The CDR3 totals 16 residues. The V gene's germline CDR1 is MNHEY and CDR2 SVGAGI. The germline V and J ends were trimmed by 0 bases and 8 bases, with 17 bases remaining between them. The CDR3 DNA reads as TGTGCCAGCAGTTACTCCAGGGCGGGAACCAGCCATGAGCAGTTCTTC. Amino acid sequence: CASSYSRAGTSHEQFF.

In its sample, this clone was seen a few times. V and J are TRBV27 and TRBJ1-5; D unclear. Germline V lookup: CDR1 MNHEY, CDR2 SMNVEV (reference sequence). The CDR3 is 14 amino acids. V lost 0 bases to trimming and J lost 0 bases, with 3 bases between them. This chain's CDR3 is CASSLSSSNQPQHF. Here the CDR3 DNA reads TGTGCCAGCAGTTTATCCAGTAGCAATCAGCCCCAGCATTTT.